These 15 T cell receptor beta chains came from one sample sequenced in a study of blood T cell repertoires in COVID-19. TCRdb keeps only in-frame clones here, not all; method: immunoSEQ multiplex PCR. The sample consists of approximately 500,000 clones, about 89% of them appearing once. Sequenced: peripheral blood. The receptors here all came from a woman in her 50s with COVID-19, enrolled during active disease.

Turning to this clone: Other DNA sequences in the same sample also yield this CDR3. This sequence joins TRBV9 and TRBJ2-5; a weak D match, TRBD1 (6 bases). CDR3 length: 14 amino acids. CDR1 and CDR2 from the germline V gene are SGDLS and YYNGEE. V gave up 2 bases and J gave up 2 bases, with 10 bases separating them. The CDR3 loop reads CASSVGQGQETQYF. CDR3 bases: TGTGCCAGCAGCGTCGGGCAGGGGCAAGAGACCCAGTACTTC.

The CDR3: CASSKDGTGAPYGYTF. DNA for the CDR3: TGTGCTAGTAGTAAGGACGGGACAGGAGCACCCTATGGCTACACCTTC. The chain carries TRBV12-5 and TRBJ1-2; 8 nucleotides align to TRBD1. Germline lookup yields CDR1 LGHNT and CDR2 FRNRAP. The ends lost 8 bases at V and 4 bases at J; junction bases unmatched: 15. CDR3 size: 16 residues.

J is TRBJ1-1 and V is TRBV11-2, with 7 nucleotides matching TRBD1. The CDR3 consists of 14 residues. V gave up 5 bases and J gave up 1 base; unmatched junction bases: 4. The germline V gene has CDR1 SGHAT and CDR2 FQNNGV. CDR3 nucleotides: TGTGCCAGCAGCCCCCAGGGGGGGAACACTGAAGCTTTCTTT. Protein: CASSPQGGNTEAFF. The variable domain in full, completed from reference TRBV11-2 and TRBJ1-1, reads EAGVAQSPRYKIIEKRQSVAFWCNPISGHATLYWYQQILGQGPKLLIQFQNNGVVDDSQLPKDRFSAERLKGVDSTLKIQPAKLEDSAVYLCASSPQGGNTEAFFGQGTRLTVV.

The rearrangement links TRBV2 to TRBJ1-1; no firm D call. Per germline, CDR1 SNHLY and CDR2 FYNNEI. V shed 6 bases and J shed 1 base, with 12 bases lying between them. CDR3 length equals 14 residues. The chain's CDR3 is CASRIPLANTEAFF. In DNA form, the CDR3 reads TGTGCCAGCAGGATACCCTTAGCGAACACTGAAGCTTTCTTT.

This rearrangement joins TRBV19 to TRBJ1-2; D gene unclear. With 1 base removed from V and 2 bases from J, the gap between germline ends came to 11 bases. This CDR3 is 15 amino acids long. Germline-derived CDR1 and CDR2 are LNHDA and SQIVND (reference sequence). The CDR3 spells CASSIGPAGNYGYTF. The CDR3 DNA reads TGTGCCAGTAGTATAGGTCCGGCCGGGAACTATGGCTACACCTTC.

The rearrangement joins TRBV7-8 to TRBJ2-7, with 7 bases that match TRBD1. The CDR3 runs 15 residues. Germline CDR1 SGHVS, CDR2 FQNEAQ. V was pared by 1 base and J by 6 bases, with 9 bases of the junction left unmatched. CDR3 amino acids: CASSLEARGYSEQYF. For the CDR3, the DNA is TGTGCCAGCAGCTTAGAGGCCAGGGGGTATTCCGAGCAGTACTTC.

This clone was seen only once. The chain employs TRBV2 and TRBJ1-2; D is ambiguous. Trimming pared 3 bases from V and 11 bases from J, leaving 13 bases between. The CDR3 has 12 residues. From germline, CDR1 is SNHLY and CDR2 FYNNEI. The CDR3 bases are TGTGCCAGCAGTGATACTGTGGAGTGGTACACCTTC. Its translation is CASSDTVEWYTF.

The chain uses TRBV5-4 and TRBJ2-2, with TRBD2 matching over 9 bases. CDR3 length: 17 residues. The germline V gene encodes CDR1 SGHNT and CDR2 YYREEE (reference sequence). V dropped 7 bases and J dropped 1; count of bases not matched to a gene: 11. CDR3 nucleotides: TGTGCCAGCGGGGGGAGGCTAGCGGGGCTGAACACCGGGGAGCTGTTTTTT. Its protein is CASGGRLAGLNTGELFF.

This rearrangement joins TRBV7-9 to TRBJ1-1; D might be TRBD1 (6 bases). With 3 bases removed from V and 4 bases from J, the gap between germline ends came to 15 bases. CDR3 length: 15 amino acids. Germline-derived CDR1 and CDR2 are SEHNR and FQNEAQ (reference sequence). The CDR3 DNA reads TGTGCCAGCAGCTTGATTGAAAGGGGGATCACTGAAGCTTTCTTT. Translation: CASSLIERGITEAFF.

The chain has TRBV5-1 and TRBJ1-6, with D possibly being TRBD1 (5 bases). Germline V gene lookup returns CDR1 SGHRS and CDR2 YFSETQ. Trimming stripped 4 bases from V and 5 bases from J, with 13 bases between. This CDR3 has 15 residues. CDR3 protein: CASSPGGVDNSPLHF. As DNA, the CDR3 is TGCGCCAGCAGCCCCGGAGGGGTTGATAATTCACCCCTCCACTTT.

The chain joins TRBV6-5 to TRBJ1-4, with 8 nucleotides matching TRBD1. There are 16 residues in the CDR3. Germline CDR1 reads MNHEY; CDR2 reads SVGAGI. Germline trimming cut 3 bases from V and 5 bases from J; bases unmatched to any gene: 8. CDR3 nucleotides: TGTGCCAGCAGTTATAACCCGGGACAGGAGAATGAAAAACTGTTTTTT. Amino acids: CASSYNPGQENEKLFF.

Turning to this clone: The sample carries other DNA sequences with the same CDR3. The rearrangement links TRBV18 to TRBJ1-1, with D uncertain. The CDR3 contains 13 residues. CDR1 KGHSH and CDR2 LQKENI come from the germline V gene. V lost 4 bases to trimming and J lost 1 base, with 7 bases between them. CDR3 protein: CASSLTENTEAFF. The CDR3 coding sequence is TGTGCCAGCTCACTAACAGAGAACACTGAAGCTTTCTTT.

The chain combines TRBV18 with TRBJ2-2; D is possibly TRBD1 (5 bases). This CDR3 is 15 amino acids long. V shed 0 bases and J shed 6 bases, with 11 bases lying between them. Germline lookup yields CDR1 KGHSH and CDR2 LQKENI. The CDR3 DNA reads as TGTGCCAGCTCACCACCGGGGCCCAACCCCGGGGAGCTGTTTTTT. As protein: CASSPPGPNPGELFF.

The chain has TRBV6-6 and TRBJ1-2, with D unresolved. The V gene's germline CDR1 is MNHNY and CDR2 SVGAGI (reference sequence). This CDR3 contains 12 residues. V shed 0 bases and J shed 6 bases, with 5 bases lying between them. Written as DNA, the CDR3 is TGTGCCAGCAGTTACTCGGGAGATGGCTACACCTTC. Translation: CASSYSGDGYTF.

The chain carries TRBV5-4 and TRBJ2-3; TRBD2 matches at 7 bases. Germline CDR1 is SGHNT and CDR2 is YYREEE (reference sequence). CDR3 length: 15 residues. V lost 3 bases and J lost 4; bases outside the gene matches: 8. The CDR3 DNA follows: TGTGCCAGCAGCTCTCCCGTCGGGGGGTCAGATACGCAGTATTTT. Protein product: CASSSPVGGSDTQYF.